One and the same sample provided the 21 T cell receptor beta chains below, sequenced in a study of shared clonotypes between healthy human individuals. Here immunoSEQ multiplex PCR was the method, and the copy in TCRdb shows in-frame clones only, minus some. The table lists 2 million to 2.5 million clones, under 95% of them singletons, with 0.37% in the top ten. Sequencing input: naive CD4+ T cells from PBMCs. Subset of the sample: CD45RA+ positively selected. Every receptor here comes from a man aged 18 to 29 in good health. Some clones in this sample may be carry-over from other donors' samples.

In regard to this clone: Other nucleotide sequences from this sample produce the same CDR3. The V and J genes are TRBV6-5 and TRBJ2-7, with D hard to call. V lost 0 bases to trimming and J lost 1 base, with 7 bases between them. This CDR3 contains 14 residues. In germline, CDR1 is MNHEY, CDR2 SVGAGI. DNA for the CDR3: TGTGCCAGCAGTTACTCGTTCTCGTCCTACGAGCAGTACTTC. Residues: CASSYSFSSYEQYF.

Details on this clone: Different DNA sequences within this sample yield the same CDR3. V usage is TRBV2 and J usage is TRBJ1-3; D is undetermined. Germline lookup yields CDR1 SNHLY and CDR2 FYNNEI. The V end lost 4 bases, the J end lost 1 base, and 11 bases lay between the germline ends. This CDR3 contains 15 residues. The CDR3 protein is CASSGQGVSGNTIYF. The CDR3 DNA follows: TGTGCCAGCAGTGGACAAGGTGTGTCTGGAAACACCATATATTTT.

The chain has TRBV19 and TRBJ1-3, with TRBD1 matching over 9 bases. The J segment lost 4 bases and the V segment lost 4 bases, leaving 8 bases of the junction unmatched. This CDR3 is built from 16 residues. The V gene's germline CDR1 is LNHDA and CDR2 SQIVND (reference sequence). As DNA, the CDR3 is TGTGCCAGTAGTACCCTCGGGACAGGGTCCGGAAACACCATATATTTT. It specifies CASSTLGTGSGNTIYF.

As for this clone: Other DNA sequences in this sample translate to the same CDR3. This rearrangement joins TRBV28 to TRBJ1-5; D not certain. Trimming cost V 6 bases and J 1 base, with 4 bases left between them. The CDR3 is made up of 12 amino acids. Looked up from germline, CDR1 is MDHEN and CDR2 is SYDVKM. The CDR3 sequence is CASRTSNQPQHF. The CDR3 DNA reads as TGTGCCAGCAGGACCAGCAATCAGCCCCAGCATTTT.

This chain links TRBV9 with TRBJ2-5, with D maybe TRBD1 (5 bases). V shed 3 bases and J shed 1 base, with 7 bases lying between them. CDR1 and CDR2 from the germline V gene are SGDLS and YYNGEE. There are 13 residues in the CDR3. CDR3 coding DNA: TGTGCCAGCAGCGAGGGGCCCCAAGAGACCCAGTACTTC. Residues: CASSEGPQETQYF. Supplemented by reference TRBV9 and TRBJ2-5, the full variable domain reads DSGVTQTPKHLITATGQRVTLRCSPRSGDLSVYWYQQSLDQGLQFLIQYYNGEERAKGNILERFSAQQFPDLHSELNLSSLELGDSALYFCASSEGPQETQYFGPGTRLLVL.

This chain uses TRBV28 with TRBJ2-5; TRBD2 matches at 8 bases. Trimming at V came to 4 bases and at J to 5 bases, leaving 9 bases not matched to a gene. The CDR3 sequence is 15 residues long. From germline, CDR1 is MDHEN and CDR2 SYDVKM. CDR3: CASSSSGSGGETQYF. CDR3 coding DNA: TGTGCCAGCAGTTCCAGCGGGAGTGGTGGTGAGACCCAGTACTTC.

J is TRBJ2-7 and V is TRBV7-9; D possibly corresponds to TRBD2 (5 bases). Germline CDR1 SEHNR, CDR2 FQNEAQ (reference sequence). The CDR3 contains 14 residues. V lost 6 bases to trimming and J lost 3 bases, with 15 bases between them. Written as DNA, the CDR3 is TGTGCCAGCAGACGACCGGAGGCGGTCTACGAGCAGTACTTC. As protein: CASRRPEAVYEQYF.

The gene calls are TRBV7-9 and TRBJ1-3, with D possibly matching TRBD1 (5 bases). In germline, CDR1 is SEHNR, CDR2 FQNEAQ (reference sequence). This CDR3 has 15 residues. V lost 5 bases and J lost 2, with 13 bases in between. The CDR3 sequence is CASSPDRPTGNTIYF. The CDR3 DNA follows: TGTGCCAGCAGCCCCGACAGACCCACTGGAAACACCATATATTTT.

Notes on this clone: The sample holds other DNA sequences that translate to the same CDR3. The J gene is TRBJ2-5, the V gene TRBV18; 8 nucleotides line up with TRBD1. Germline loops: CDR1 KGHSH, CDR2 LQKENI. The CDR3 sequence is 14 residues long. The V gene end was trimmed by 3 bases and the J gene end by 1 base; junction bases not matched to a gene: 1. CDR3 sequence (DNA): TGTGCCAGCTCACCGACAGGGGCCCAAGAGACCCAGTACTTC. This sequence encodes CASSPTGAQETQYF.

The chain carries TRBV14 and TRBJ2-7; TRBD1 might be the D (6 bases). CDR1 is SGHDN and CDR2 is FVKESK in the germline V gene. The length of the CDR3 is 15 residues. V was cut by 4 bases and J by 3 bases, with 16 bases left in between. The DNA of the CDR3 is TGTGCCAGCAGCCGGACAGCAGAATACTACTACGAGCAGTACTTC. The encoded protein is CASSRTAEYYYEQYF. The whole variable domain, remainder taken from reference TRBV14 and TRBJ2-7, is EAGVTQFPSHSVIEKGQTVTLRCDPISGHDNLYWYRRVMGKEIKFLLHFVKESKQDESGMPNNRFLAERTGGTYSTLKVQPAELEDSGVYFCASSRTAEYYYEQYFGPGTRLTVT.

The CDR3 bases are TGTGCCAGCAGTTTAGGTCAGGGACTAGCGGAAGAGACCCAGTACTTC. This translates into CASSLGQGLAEETQYF. V is TRBV28 and J is TRBJ2-5; 11 bases align to TRBD2. CDR3 size: 16 residues. Trimming removed 2 bases from V and 3 bases from J; junction bases left unmatched: 5. CDR1 is MDHEN and CDR2 is SYDVKM in the germline V gene.

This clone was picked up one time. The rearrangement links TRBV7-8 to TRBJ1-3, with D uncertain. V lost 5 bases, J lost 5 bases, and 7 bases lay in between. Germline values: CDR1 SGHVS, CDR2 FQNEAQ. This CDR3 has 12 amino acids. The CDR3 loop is CASSPRRNTIYF. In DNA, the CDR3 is TGTGCCAGCAGCCCCCGTCGAAACACCATATATTTT. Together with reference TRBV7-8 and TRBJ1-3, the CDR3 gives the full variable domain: GAGVSQSPRYKVAKRGQDVALRCDPISGHVSLFWYQQALGQGPEFLTYFQNEAQLDKSGLPSDRFFAERPEGSVSTLKIQRTQQEDSAVYLCASSPRRNTIYFGEGSWLTVV.

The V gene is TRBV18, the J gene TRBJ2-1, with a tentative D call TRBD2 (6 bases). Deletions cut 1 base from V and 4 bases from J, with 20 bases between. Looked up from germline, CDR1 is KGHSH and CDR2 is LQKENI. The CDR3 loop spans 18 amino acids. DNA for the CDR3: TGTGCCAGCTCACCACGAGTTTCTAGCGCCCTTGCGTACAATGAGCAGTTCTTC. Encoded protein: CASSPRVSSALAYNEQFF.

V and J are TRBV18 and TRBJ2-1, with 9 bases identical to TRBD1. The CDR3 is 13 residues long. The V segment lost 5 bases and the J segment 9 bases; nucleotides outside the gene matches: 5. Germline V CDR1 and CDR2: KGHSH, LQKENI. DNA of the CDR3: TGTGCCAGCTCAAGGGACAGGGCGGTTGAGCAGTTCTTC. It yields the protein CASSRDRAVEQFF.

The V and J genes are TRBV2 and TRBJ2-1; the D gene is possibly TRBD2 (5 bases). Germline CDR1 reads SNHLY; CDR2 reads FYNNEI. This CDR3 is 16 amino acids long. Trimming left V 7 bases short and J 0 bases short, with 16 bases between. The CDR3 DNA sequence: TGTGCCAGCAAGGCTTCCCAGCGGAGCTCCTACAATGAGCAGTTCTTC. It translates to CASKASQRSSYNEQFF.

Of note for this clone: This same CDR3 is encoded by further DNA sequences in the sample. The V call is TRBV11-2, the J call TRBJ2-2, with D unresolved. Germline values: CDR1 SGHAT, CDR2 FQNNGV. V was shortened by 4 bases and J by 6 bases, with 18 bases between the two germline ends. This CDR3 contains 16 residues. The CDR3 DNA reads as TGTGCCAGCAGCTCCCCAAGGGCGGCTAAACCCGGGGAGCTGTTTTTT. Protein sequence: CASSSPRAAKPGELFF.

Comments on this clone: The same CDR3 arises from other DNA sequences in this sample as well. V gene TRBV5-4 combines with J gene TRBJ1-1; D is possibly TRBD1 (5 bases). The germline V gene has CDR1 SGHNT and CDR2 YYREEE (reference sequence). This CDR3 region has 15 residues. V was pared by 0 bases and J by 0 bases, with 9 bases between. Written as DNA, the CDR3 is TGTGCCAGCAGCTTGGGGGGCGCGATGAACACTGAAGCTTTCTTT. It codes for CASSLGGAMNTEAFF. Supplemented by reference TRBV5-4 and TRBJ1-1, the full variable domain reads ETGVTQSPTHLIKTRGQQVTLRCSSQSGHNTVSWYQQALGQGPQFIFQYYREEENGRGNFPPRFSGLQFPNYSSELNVNALELDDSALYLCASSLGGAMNTEAFFGQGTRLTVV.

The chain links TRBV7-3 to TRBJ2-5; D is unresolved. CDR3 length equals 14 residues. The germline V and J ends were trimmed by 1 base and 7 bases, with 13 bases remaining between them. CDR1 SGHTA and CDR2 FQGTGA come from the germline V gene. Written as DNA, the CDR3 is TGTGCCAGCAGCTTAAATGCGGAAGTGGGGACCCAGTACTTC. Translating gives CASSLNAEVGTQYF.

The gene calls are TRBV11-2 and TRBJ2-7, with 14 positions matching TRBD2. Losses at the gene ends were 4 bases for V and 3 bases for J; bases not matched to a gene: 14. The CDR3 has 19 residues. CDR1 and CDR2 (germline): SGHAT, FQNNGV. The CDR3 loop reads CASSSKVGLAGETFYEQYF. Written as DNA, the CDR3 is TGTGCCAGCAGCTCCAAAGTGGGACTAGCGGGAGAGACGTTCTACGAGCAGTACTTC.

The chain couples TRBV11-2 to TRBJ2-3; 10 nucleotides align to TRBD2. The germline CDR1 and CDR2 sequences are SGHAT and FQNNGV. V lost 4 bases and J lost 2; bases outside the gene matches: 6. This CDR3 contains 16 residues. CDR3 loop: CASSWTSGGSTDTQYF. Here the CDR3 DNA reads TGTGCCAGCAGCTGGACTAGCGGAGGGTCCACAGATACGCAGTATTTT.

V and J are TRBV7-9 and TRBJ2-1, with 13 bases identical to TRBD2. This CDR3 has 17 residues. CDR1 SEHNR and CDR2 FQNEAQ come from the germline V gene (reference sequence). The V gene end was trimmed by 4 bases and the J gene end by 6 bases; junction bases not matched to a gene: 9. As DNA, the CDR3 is TGTGCCAGCAGCTCCCCTCTGGGACTAGCGGGACCCAATGAGCAGTTCTTC. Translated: CASSSPLGLAGPNEQFF.